The 14 T cell receptor beta chains presented below share a single source sample, sequenced in a study of shared clonotypes between healthy human individuals. Sequencing was performed with immunoSEQ multiplex PCR; in TCRdb, only in-frame clones are kept and a portion is missing. Of 550,000 to 850,000 clones listed, around 67% are singletons. The sample consisted of memory CD4+ T cells sorted from blood. Subset defined: CD45RA-negative fraction. The receptors shown here come from a woman aged 25-40 years in good health.

The rearrangement joins TRBV6-1 to TRBJ2-3; TRBD2 matches 9 bases. Germline values: CDR1 MNHNS, CDR2 SASEGT. This CDR3 is 14 amino acids long. The junction had 9 bases not matched to a gene; V was cut back by 10 bases and J by 4 bases. The CDR3 DNA sequence: TGTGCCATCGGGGGTAGCGGGAGTTCAGATACGCAGTATTTT. Its protein product is CAIGGSGSSDTQYF.

The V call is TRBV5-1, the J call TRBJ2-1; 10 bases fit TRBD2. The germline V gene has CDR1 SGHRS and CDR2 YFSETQ. V lost 0 bases, J lost 10 bases, and 7 bases stayed unmatched. The CDR3 runs to 15 residues. CDR3 region: CASSLAALAGEEQFF. CDR3 coding DNA: TGCGCCAGCAGCTTGGCGGCGCTAGCGGGAGAAGAGCAGTTCTTC.

Only one count was recorded for this clone. V is TRBV2 and J is TRBJ2-4; D remains ambiguous. The CDR3 contains 14 residues. Germline CDR1 and CDR2: SNHLY and FYNNEI. V dropped 4 bases and J dropped 6 bases, with 13 bases sitting between them. CDR3 in DNA: TGTGCCAGCAGTGCGCGGCAGGATGGAAACATTCAGTACTTC. Protein: CASSARQDGNIQYF.

The genes are TRBV6-1 and TRBJ1-1; D is unresolved. Germline lookup yields CDR1 MNHNS and CDR2 SASEGT. CDR3 size: 14 residues. The V end lost 7 bases, the J end lost 4 bases, and 16 bases lay between the germline ends. The CDR3 DNA follows: TGTGCCAGCAAAGAAGCCGAGCTGAGCACTGAAGCTTTCTTT. Protein product: CASKEAELSTEAFF.

Points on this clone: This specimen includes other DNA sequences encoding the same CDR3. The CDR3 bases are TGTGCCAGCAGACAACTAGCGGGAGGGTACAATGAGCAGTTCTTC. Translating it yields CASRQLAGGYNEQFF. J is TRBJ2-1 and V is TRBV2, with 13 bases identical to TRBD2. Germline V lookup: CDR1 SNHLY, CDR2 FYNNEI. V dropped 6 bases and J dropped 4; count of bases not matched to a gene: 3. This CDR3 has 15 amino acids.

The chain has TRBV23-1 and TRBJ2-7, with D perhaps TRBD1 (5 bases). TRBV23-1 is an open reading frame, and its role is uncertain. V lost 6 bases and J lost 2, with 17 bases in between. The CDR3 spans 15 residues. The DNA of the CDR3 is TGCGCCAGCAGGCAGAAATCAGGGAAGCCCTACGAGCAGTACTTC. This encodes CASRQKSGKPYEQYF.

The chain joins TRBV5-4 to TRBJ2-3; D perhaps matches TRBD1 (5 bases). Between the trimmed V and J ends, which lost 4 bases and 7 bases, there was a span of 10 bases. Germline V CDR1 and CDR2: SGHNT, YYREEE (reference sequence). The CDR3 is 12 amino acids. In DNA form, the CDR3 reads TGTGCCAGCAGCGTGGGGCCAAATACGCAGTATTTT. As protein: CASSVGPNTQYF.

The CDR3 protein is CTSRNMRKTYGYTF. For the CDR3, the DNA is TGCACCAGCAGAAATATGCGAAAGACCTATGGCTACACCTTC. The chain has TRBV1 and TRBJ1-2. TRBV1 is listed as a pseudogene. The CDR3 has 14 amino acids.

This rearrangement joins TRBV19 to TRBJ2-2; 10 nucleotides agree with TRBD2. CDR3 size: 15 residues. V was clipped by 6 bases and J by 4 bases; unmatched bases: 5. CDR1 and CDR2 (germline): LNHDA, SQIVND (reference sequence). The CDR3 here is CASSLAGGGTGELFF. CDR3 sequence (DNA): TGTGCCAGTAGCTTAGCGGGAGGCGGCACCGGGGAGCTGTTTTTT.

The chain joins TRBV11-2 to TRBJ1-1, with D perhaps TRBD1 (5 bases). The CDR3 runs 15 residues. The germline CDR1 and CDR2 sequences are SGHAT and FQNNGV. The germline V and J ends were trimmed by 8 bases and 4 bases, with 20 bases remaining between them. The CDR3 coding sequence is TGTGCCAGCGCAGTTAGTGTAAGGGGAGGCACTGAAGCTTTCTTT. It specifies CASAVSVRGGTEAFF.

The chain recombines TRBV19 with TRBJ2-5; 8 positions match TRBD1. Germline lookup yields CDR1 LNHDA and CDR2 SQIVND (reference sequence). Losses at the gene ends were 5 bases for V and 5 bases for J; bases not matched to a gene: 10. This CDR3 comprises 15 residues. The CDR3 here is CASSSYDRGRETQYF. Written as DNA, the CDR3 is TGTGCCAGTAGTTCCTACGACAGGGGCCGGGAGACCCAGTACTTC.

V and J are TRBV7-8 and TRBJ2-1; D gene ambiguous. This CDR3 contains 12 residues. V lost 3 bases, J lost 6 bases, and 6 bases lay in between. CDR1 is SGHVS, CDR2 FQNEAQ, per germline. The CDR3 region is CASSFSSNEQFF. DNA of the CDR3: TGTGCCAGCAGCTTTTCTAGCAATGAGCAGTTCTTC.

The count of this clone is one. The chain couples TRBV6-1 to TRBJ2-7; 9 nucleotides match TRBD1. CDR1 MNHNS and CDR2 SASEGT come from the germline V gene. The CDR3 loop spans 14 amino acids. V was pared by 6 bases and J by 5 bases, with 8 bases of the junction left unmatched. The CDR3 here is CASRPGTGRNEQYF. DNA of the CDR3: TGTGCCAGCAGACCCGGGACAGGGAGGAACGAGCAGTACTTC.

The chain joins TRBV4-2 to TRBJ2-7; 11 bases are shared with TRBD2. The germline V gene has CDR1 LGHNA and CDR2 YNFKEQ. V dropped 2 bases and J dropped 2; count of bases not matched to a gene: 5. The CDR3 contains 16 residues. The CDR3 DNA is TGTGCCAGCAGCCAACCCGGGACTAGCGGAACCTACGAGCAGTACTTC. It codes for CASSQPGTSGTYEQYF.